Each of the 7 T cell receptor beta chains below was sequenced from the same sample in a study of CD8+ T cells in alopecia areata. In each case, RNA was isolated and then reverse transcribed into cDNA as the sequencing template. Sequencing was performed with immunoSEQ multiplex PCR; in TCRdb, only in-frame clones are kept and a portion is missing. The sample consists of a few hundred thousand clones, 67% of them appearing once. Sequencing was performed on CD4+ T cells sorted from blood, taken at week 0. These receptors were taken from a human donor with alopecia areata.

The chain joins TRBV29-1 to TRBJ2-5; TRBD1 matches 9 bases. Unmatched junction bases numbered 12, after V lost 7 bases and J lost 6 bases. Germline V lookup: CDR1 SQVTM, CDR2 ANQGSEA. The CDR3 is 14 residues long. CDR3 in DNA: TGCAGCGGCCAACTCGGGACAGGGCTACAGACCCAGTACTTC. As protein: CSGQLGTGLQTQYF.

This clone was counted once. The chain has TRBV25-1 and TRBJ1-4; 8 bases fit TRBD1. The germline V gene has CDR1 MGHDK and CDR2 SYGVNS. The CDR3 sequence is 15 residues long. V lost 4 bases, J lost 8 bases, and 9 bases stayed unmatched. Here the CDR3 reads CASSAGTGWGEKLFF. CDR3 nucleotides: TGTGCCAGCAGTGCCGGGACAGGCTGGGGGGAAAAACTGTTTTTT.

The chain is built from TRBV11-1 and TRBJ2-5; maybe TRBD2 (6 bases). The V and J ends lost 5 bases and 5 bases respectively, with 9 bases between them. The CDR3 runs 12 residues. Per germline, CDR1 SGHAT and CDR2 FQDESV (reference sequence). CDR3 residues: CASSQGGETQYF. The CDR3 DNA is TGTGCCAGCAGCCAAGGAGGGGAGACCCAGTACTTC.

This clone rates as medium-sized (0.01 to 0.1%). The J gene is TRBJ2-5, the V gene TRBV7-9; 7 bases map to TRBD2. Germline values: CDR1 SEHNR, CDR2 FQNEAQ (reference sequence). The CDR3 loop spans 16 amino acids. Losses at the gene ends were 4 bases for V and 7 bases for J; bases not matched to a gene: 15. The CDR3 region has the DNA TGTGCCAGCAGCTCAAAGCGGGACCCCGGGCCTGGGACCCAGTACTTC. Protein sequence: CASSSKRDPGPGTQYF. The whole variable domain, filled in from reference TRBV7-9 and TRBJ2-5, reads DTGVSQNPRHKITKRGQNVTFRCDPISEHNRLYWYRQTLGQGPEFLTYFQNEAQLEKSRLLSDRFSAERPKGSFSTLEIQRTEQGDSAMYLCASSSKRDPGPGTQYFGPGTRLLVL.

The J gene is TRBJ1-4, the V gene TRBV11-2; 7 positions match TRBD1. Germline V gene lookup returns CDR1 SGHAT and CDR2 FQNNGV. With V trimmed by 5 bases and J by 6 bases, 6 bases remained unmatched. The length of the CDR3 is 14 residues. CDR3 coding DNA: TGTGCCAGCAGCAGACAGGGAAGGGATGAAAAACTGTTTTTT. This gives the protein CASSRQGRDEKLFF.

The V call is TRBV29-1, the J call TRBJ2-1; D gene unclear. Germline V lookup: CDR1 SQVTM, CDR2 ANQGSEA. Trimming shortened V by 7 bases and J by 0 bases, and 10 bases separated the two germline ends. This CDR3 is built from 13 residues. The CDR3 coding sequence is TGCAGCGGCCAGAGTAGCTCCTACAATGAGCAGTTCTTC. It codes for CSGQSSSYNEQFF.

The DNA for the CDR3 is TGTGCCTGGAACCGAATCGGGGACAGCTATAATTCACCCCTCCACTTT. This gives the protein CAWNRIGDSYNSPLHF. This chain uses TRBV30 with TRBJ1-6; the match to TRBD1 covers 7 bases. The germline CDR1 and CDR2 sequences are GTSNPN and SVGIG (reference sequence). The CDR3 consists of 16 residues. J gave up 3 bases and V 4 bases, and 9 bases lay outside the gene matches.